This T cell receptor beta chain was sequenced during a study of blood T cell repertoires in COVID-19. Across the whole study: Collection of acute and convalescent COVID-19 samples took place in the United States, Italy and Spain.

The CDR3 runs to 12 residues. V lost 0 bases and J 6 bases, leaving 6 bases between the germline ends. Germline loops: CDR1 MGHRA, CDR2 YSYEKL. Clones were read by immunoSEQ multiplex PCR, and TCRdb kept only the in-frame ones, dropping some. The table includes 63,000 or so clones, 85% to 90% detected once. This TCR was recovered from a man between 60 and 75 years old with acute or convalescent COVID-19. This rearrangement joins TRBV4-1 to TRBJ2-7; no clear D gene. The sequencing sample was made of peripheral blood. CDR3 amino acids: CASSQDNSEQYF. The CDR3 coding sequence is TGCGCCAGCAGCCAAGATAACTCCGAGCAGTACTTC.